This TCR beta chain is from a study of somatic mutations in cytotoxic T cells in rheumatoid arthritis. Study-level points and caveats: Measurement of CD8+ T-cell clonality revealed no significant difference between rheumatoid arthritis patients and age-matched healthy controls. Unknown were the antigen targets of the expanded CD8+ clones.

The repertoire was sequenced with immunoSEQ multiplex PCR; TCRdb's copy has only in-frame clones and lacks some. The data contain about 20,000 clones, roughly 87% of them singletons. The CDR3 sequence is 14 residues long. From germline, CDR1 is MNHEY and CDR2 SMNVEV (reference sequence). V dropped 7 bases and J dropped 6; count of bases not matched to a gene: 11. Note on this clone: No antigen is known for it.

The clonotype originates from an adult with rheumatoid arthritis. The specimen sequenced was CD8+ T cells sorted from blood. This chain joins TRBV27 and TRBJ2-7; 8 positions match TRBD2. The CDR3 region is CASTIAGRLGEQYF. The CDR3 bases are TGTGCCAGCACCATAGCGGGACGCCTTGGCGAGCAGTACTTC.